Given below is one T cell receptor beta chain in context. What it binds is unknown. This entry is derived from a study of cytomegalovirus exposure and HLA in healthy donors. Overall study results and limits: Later genetic work tied a missense DCLRE1C variant to beta-chain V and J trimming.

The PCR used 60 Vbeta and 13 Jbeta primers. Libraries were prepared by immunoSEQ multiplex PCR; TCRdb keeps only in-frame clonotypes and omits some of them. Its clone listing holds some 75,000 clones. Sequenced material: PBMCs. The sequence came from a boy between 10 and 17 years old in good health and CMV-seronegative.

CDR3 bases: TGTGCCAGCTCGTCGAGCGCCTACGAGCAGTACTTC. This translates into CASSSSAYEQYF. V and J are TRBV18 and TRBJ2-7; D not resolved. This CDR3 spans 12 amino acids. V lost 6 bases and J 2 bases, leaving 8 bases between the germline ends. The germline CDR1 and CDR2 sequences are KGHSH and LQKENI.